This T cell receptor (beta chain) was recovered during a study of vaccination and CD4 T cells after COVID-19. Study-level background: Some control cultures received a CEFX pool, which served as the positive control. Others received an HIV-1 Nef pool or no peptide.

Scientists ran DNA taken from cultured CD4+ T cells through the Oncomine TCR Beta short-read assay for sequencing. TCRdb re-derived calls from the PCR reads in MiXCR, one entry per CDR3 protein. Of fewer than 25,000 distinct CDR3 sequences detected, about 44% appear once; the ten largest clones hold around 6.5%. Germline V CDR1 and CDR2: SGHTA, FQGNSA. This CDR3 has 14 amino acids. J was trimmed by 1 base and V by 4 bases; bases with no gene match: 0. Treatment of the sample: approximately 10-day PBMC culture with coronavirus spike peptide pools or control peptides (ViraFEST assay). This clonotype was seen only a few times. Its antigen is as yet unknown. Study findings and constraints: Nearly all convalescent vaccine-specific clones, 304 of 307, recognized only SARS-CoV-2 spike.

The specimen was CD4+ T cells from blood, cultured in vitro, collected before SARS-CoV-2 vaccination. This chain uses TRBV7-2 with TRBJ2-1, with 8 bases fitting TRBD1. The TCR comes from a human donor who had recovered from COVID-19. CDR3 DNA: TGTGCCAGCAGCTACAGGGGGTCCTACAATGAGCAGTTCTTC. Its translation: CASSYRGSYNEQFF.